This passage covers 28 T cell receptor beta chains from one sample sequenced in a study of neurological immune-mediated disorders. TCRdb ran MiXCR on the 5' RACE reads and lists one entry per CDR3 protein. The sample gives some 54,000 distinct CDR3 sequences, about 10% of which show up once; 6% to 8.5% is in the top ten. Indicated time point: longitudinal time-point 1 (baseline). Sequencing was performed on PBMCs. Source of these receptors: a male donor with HTLV-1-associated myelopathy (HAM/TSP).

This clonotype was recorded many times. The V and J genes are TRBV14 and TRBJ1-1; tentatively, D is TRBD1 (5 bases). Germline-derived CDR1 and CDR2 are SGHDN and FVKESK. V lost 0 bases, J lost 2 bases, and 7 bases lay in between. This CDR3 is 14 amino acids long. CDR3 bases: TGTGCCAGCAGCCAAGAAGGGGTTAACACTGAAGCTTTCTTT. This sequence encodes CASSQEGVNTEAFF. The variable domain in full, with the rest retrieved from reference TRBV14 and TRBJ1-1, is EAGVTQFPSHSVIEKGQTVTLRCDPISGHDNLYWYRRVMGKEIKFLLHFVKESKQDESGMPNNRFLAERTGGTYSTLKVQPAELEDSGVYFCASSQEGVNTEAFFGQGTRLTVV.

This clonotype was detected many times. The chain links TRBV20-1 to TRBJ2-6; 7 bases fit TRBD1. CDR1 and CDR2 from the germline V gene are DFQATT and SNEGSKA (reference sequence). V dropped 3 bases and J dropped 2; count of bases not matched to a gene: 1. This CDR3 contains 14 residues. The CDR3 DNA sequence: TGCAGTGCTAGTGACAGGGCTGGGGCCAACGTCCTGACTTTC. Amino acids: CSASDRAGANVLTF.

This clonotype has just a few counts. V and J are TRBV7-6 and TRBJ2-7; D perhaps matches TRBD1 (5 bases). This CDR3 region has 13 residues. Per the germline V gene, CDR1 is SGHVS and CDR2 is FNYEAQ. V lost 4 bases, J lost 4 bases, and 11 bases lay in between. CDR3 loop: CASSSYRTYEQYF. The CDR3 bases are TGTGCCAGCAGCTCCTACAGGACGTACGAGCAGTACTTC.

The chain combines TRBV7-8 with TRBJ2-3; D not resolved. Germline CDR1 and CDR2: SGHVS and FQNEAQ. CDR3 size: 13 residues. The V gene lost 5 bases and the J gene lost 4 bases, with 10 bases spanning the gap. The CDR3 loop is CASSSNVPDTQYF. The CDR3 bases are TGTGCCAGCAGCAGCAACGTCCCAGATACGCAGTATTTT.

This clonotype was picked up many times. The chain joins TRBV12-3 or TRBV12-4 to TRBJ2-2; 7 bases fit TRBD1. This CDR3 spans 16 amino acids. The J segment lost 2 bases and the V segment lost 3 bases, leaving 6 bases of the junction unmatched. CDR3 residues: CASSLNRGLNTGELFF. The DNA of the CDR3 is TGTGCCAGCAGTTTGAACAGGGGCCTTAACACCGGGGAGCTGTTTTTT.

This clonotype was observed many times. The V call is TRBV15, the J call TRBJ2-5, with D unclear. Germline lookup yields CDR1 LNHNV and CDR2 YYDKDF (reference sequence). This CDR3 has 13 amino acids. The ends were cut back, 4 bases at V and 4 bases at J, with 10 bases in the middle. In DNA form, the CDR3 reads TGTGCCACCAGCAAAGATACGAGAGAGACCCAGTACTTC. It encodes CATSKDTRETQYF.

To note about this clonotype: This may come from a read error, since a much larger clone is one base off. The chain has TRBV7-9 and TRBJ2-3; a possible D gene is TRBD2 (6 bases). V lost 1 base and J 2 bases, leaving 7 bases between the germline ends. CDR1 is SEHNR and CDR2 is FQNEAQ in the germline V gene (reference sequence). The CDR3 spans 14 residues. CDR3 loop: CASSLVDYTDTQYF. The CDR3 DNA follows: TGTGCCAGCAGCTTAGTGGACTACACAGATACGCAGTATTTT.

This clonotype was seen at least ten times. This chain connects TRBV6-2 or TRBV6-3 to TRBJ1-5, with 8 bases lining up with TRBD1. The J segment lost 5 bases and the V segment lost 3 bases, leaving 6 bases of the junction unmatched. The CDR3 length is 15 residues. The germline CDR1 and CDR2 sequences are MNHEY and SVGEGT. This chain's CDR3 is CASSYHGQGDQPQHF. CDR3 DNA sequence: TGTGCCAGCAGTTATCACGGACAGGGAGATCAGCCCCAGCATTTT.

The sample holds many counts of this clonotype. The rearrangement joins TRBV11-3 to TRBJ2-3, with 8 positions matching TRBD1. CDR3 length equals 14 residues. After removal of 5 bases from V and 6 bases from J, the junction contained 7 bases not matched to a gene. From germline, CDR1 is SGHNT and CDR2 YENEEA. In DNA, the CDR3 is TGTGCCAGCAGCCGGACAGGGTTTGGGGATACGCAGTATTTT. Residues: CASSRTGFGDTQYF.

Many counts were recorded for this clonotype. The chain combines TRBV6-5 with TRBJ1-1; no firm D call. This CDR3 has 16 residues. Between the trimmed V and J ends, which lost 0 bases and 1 base, there was a span of 12 bases. CDR1 and CDR2 (germline): MNHEY, SVGAGI. CDR3 residues: CASSYSIMGTNTEAFF. The CDR3 nucleotides are TGTGCCAGCAGTTACTCGATTATGGGAACGAACACTGAAGCTTTCTTT.

The table lists this clonotype with many counts. The rearrangement uses TRBV7-9 and TRBJ2-3; 12 bases match TRBD1. The CDR3 contains 16 residues. After removal of 6 bases from V and 7 bases from J, the junction contained 11 bases not matched to a gene. Looked up from germline, CDR1 is SEHNR and CDR2 is FQNEAQ (reference sequence). Here the CDR3 reads CASRPGTGGVYNTQYF. The CDR3 bases are TGTGCCAGCAGACCTGGGACAGGGGGCGTCTATAATACGCAGTATTTT.

The gene calls are TRBV4-3 and TRBJ1-6; a possible D gene is TRBD1 (5 bases). V lost 0 bases and J lost 10, with 22 bases in between. There are 18 residues in the CDR3. CDR1 is LGHNA and CDR2 is YSLEER in the germline V gene. The CDR3 coding sequence is TGCGCCAGCAGCCAAGATCACGTCACCGGGTTAAGGGACTCACCCCTCCACTTT. This encodes CASSQDHVTGLRDSPLHF.

This clonotype has at least ten counts. The genes are TRBV28 and TRBJ2-7; D unclear. CDR1 and CDR2 from the germline V gene are MDHEN and SYDVKM. The CDR3 is 13 amino acids. V was pared by 2 bases and J by 0 bases, with 5 bases between. The CDR3 protein is CASSLDGSYEQYF. CDR3 bases: TGTGCCAGCAGTTTAGACGGCTCCTACGAGCAGTACTTC. Combining the CDR3 with reference TRBV28 and TRBJ2-7 gives the whole variable domain DVKVTQSSRYLVKRTGEKVFLECVQDMDHENMFWYRQDPGLGLRLIYFSYDVKMKEKGDIPEGYSVSREKKERFSLILESASTNQTSMYLCASSLDGSYEQYFGPGTRLTVT.

This clonotype was seen ten or more times. V usage is TRBV28 and J usage is TRBJ2-2; possible D gene TRBD1, 6 bases. Trimming removed 7 bases from V and 0 bases from J, with 12 bases in between. CDR3 size: 15 residues. CDR1 is MDHEN, CDR2 SYDVKM, per germline. CDR3 nucleotide sequence: TGTGCCAGCAACTTCTGGACAGCGAACACCGGGGAGCTGTTTTTT. Protein product: CASNFWTANTGELFF.

There are many counts of this clonotype. The chain recombines TRBV5-1 with TRBJ2-3; D possibly matches TRBD1 or TRBD2 (5 bases each). V lost 7 bases to trimming and J lost 3 bases, with 15 bases between them. The germline CDR1 and CDR2 sequences are SGHRS and YFSETQ. This CDR3 comprises 14 residues. The CDR3 sequence is CASGFEGYTDTQYF. The CDR3 DNA is TGCGCCAGCGGGTTCGAGGGGTATACAGATACGCAGTATTTT.

About this clonotype: A junction boundary mismatches the germline segment, possibly from a read error. This chain joins TRBV27 and TRBJ1-1; D is unclear. Germline CDR1 reads MNHEY; CDR2 reads SMNVEV (reference sequence). This CDR3 contains 13 residues. The CDR3 DNA reads TGCGCCAGAAGTTTAGGCAGTGGAGGTGAAGCTTTCTTT. Translation: CARSLGSGGEAFF.

This clonotype was picked up many times. V is TRBV2 and J is TRBJ1-4; weak D call: TRBD1 (5 bases). The length of the CDR3 is 16 residues. Germline assignment: CDR1 SNHLY and CDR2 FYNNEI. V was trimmed by 4 bases and J by 5 bases, leaving 17 bases between them. The CDR3, as DNA: TGTGCCAGCAGTGTTAGAGGGGCCGGTTTCAATGAAAAACTGTTTTTT. Amino acids: CASSVRGAGFNEKLFF.

This clonotype was picked up a small number of times. The chain is built from TRBV10-3 and TRBJ1-5; TRBD1 matches 7 bases. The CDR3 sequence is 15 residues long. Germline V gene data show CDR1 as ENHRY and CDR2 as SYGVKD. After removal of 2 bases from V and 5 bases from J, the junction contained 6 bases not matched to a gene. This chain's CDR3 is CAISEGDRVDQPQHF. DNA for the CDR3: TGTGCCATCAGTGAGGGTGACAGGGTAGATCAGCCCCAGCATTTT.

This clonotype showed up many times. CDR3 loop: CATPSPGRTDTQYF. CDR3 nucleotide sequence: TGTGCCACGCCCTCGCCGGGCCGCACAGATACGCAGTATTTT. V is TRBV7-2 and J is TRBJ2-3; D uncertain. CDR1 is SGHTA and CDR2 is FQGNSA in the germline V gene. The V end was cut by 10 bases, the J end by 1 base, with 15 bases between. The CDR3 is 14 residues long.

This clonotype was counted many times. The chain joins TRBV12-3 or TRBV12-4 to TRBJ2-5; D tentatively fits TRBD1 or TRBD2 (6 bases each). There are 16 residues in the CDR3. Trimming shortened V by 4 bases and J by 5 bases, and 20 bases separated the two germline ends. The CDR3: CASSSPGHSGGETQYF. The CDR3 DNA sequence: TGTGCCAGCAGTTCGCCGGGACACTCAGGAGGGGAGACCCAGTACTTC.

Many counts were recorded for this clonotype. The rearrangement joins TRBV5-1 to TRBJ1-6; TRBD1 aligns across 7 bases. Trimming removed 7 bases from V and 6 bases from J; junction bases left unmatched: 10. This CDR3 region has 15 residues. Germline V gene lookup returns CDR1 SGHRS and CDR2 YFSETQ. CDR3 bases: TGCGCCAGCCAAGGGGGACAGCCGACTAATTCACCCCTCCACTTT. It translates to CASQGGQPTNSPLHF. The entire variable domain, with the rest obtained from reference TRBV5-1 and TRBJ1-6, is as follows: KAGVTQTPRYLIKTRGQQVTLSCSPISGHRSVSWYQQTPGQGLQFLFEYFSETQRNKGNFPGRFSGRQFSNSRSEMNVSTLELGDSALYLCASQGGQPTNSPLHFGNGTRLTVT.

This clonotype was detected ten times or more. CDR3 nucleotide sequence: TGTGCCAGCAGTCGGACAGGGGGCGGAAACTATGGCTACACCTTC. It is translated as CASSRTGGGNYGYTF. The gene calls are TRBV6-2 or TRBV6-3 and TRBJ1-2; 11 nucleotides align to TRBD1. This CDR3 has 15 amino acids. CDR1 and CDR2 from the germline V gene are MNHEY and SVGEGT. Unmatched junction bases numbered 4, after V lost 5 bases and J lost 2 bases.

This clonotype has ten or more counts. The chain couples TRBV6-5 to TRBJ1-1; a weak D match, TRBD1 (6 bases). From germline, CDR1 is MNHEY and CDR2 SVGAGI. Trimming took off 6 bases at V and 6 bases at J, with 11 bases between the two ends. The CDR3 has 12 residues. CDR3 protein: CASSMGQPEAFF. The CDR3 DNA sequence: TGTGCCAGCAGCATGGGACAACCTGAAGCTTTCTTT.

This clonotype came up many times. The chain employs TRBV5-1 and TRBJ1-2, with D unclear. V was pared by 0 bases and J by 8 bases, with 14 bases between. Germline V CDR1 and CDR2: SGHRS, YFSETQ. The CDR3 is 14 residues long. CDR3 nucleotide sequence: TGCGCCAGCAGCTTGGATAGTCCCCTGGGGGGCTACACCTTC. As protein: CASSLDSPLGGYTF.

This clonotype was seen repeatedly, ten times or more. The V call is TRBV7-2, the J call TRBJ1-6; a possible D gene is TRBD1 (6 bases). The CDR3 is 15 residues long. Trimming left V 4 bases short and J 6 bases short, with 13 bases between. The germline gives CDR1 SGHTA, CDR2 FQGNSA. CDR3 region: CASSSQGQGNSPLHF. CDR3 bases: TGTGCCAGCAGCTCCCAGGGGCAGGGTAATTCACCCCTCCACTTT. The whole variable domain, filled in from reference TRBV7-2 and TRBJ1-6, reads GAGVSQSPSNKVTEKGKDVELRCDPISGHTALYWYRQSLGQGLEFLIYFQGNSAPDKSGLPSDRFSAERTGGSVSTLTIQRTQQEDSAVYLCASSSQGQGNSPLHFGNGTRLTVT.

This clonotype showed up just a few times. The V call is TRBV6-5, the J call TRBJ1-6; possible D gene TRBD1, 5 bases. Per germline, CDR1 MNHEY and CDR2 SVGAGI. V gave up 2 bases and J gave up 0 bases, with 14 bases separating them. The CDR3 loop spans 18 amino acids. CDR3 coding DNA: TGTGCCAGCAGTTACCGGGACTCCGGCAGCTCCTATAATTCACCCCTCCACTTT. Protein sequence: CASSYRDSGSSYNSPLHF.

This clonotype was counted many times. The V gene is TRBV5-1, the J gene TRBJ1-2, with 9 bases matching TRBD1. The CDR3 is made up of 15 amino acids. V shed 3 bases, J shed 3 bases, and the junction held 6 bases outside the gene matches. The germline V gene encodes CDR1 SGHRS and CDR2 YFSETQ. CDR3 amino acids: CASSYRDRVYYGYTF. In DNA, the CDR3 is TGCGCCAGCAGCTACCGGGACAGGGTTTACTATGGCTACACCTTC.

This clonotype was observed at least ten times. The chain carries TRBV28 and TRBJ1-5; D is unresolved. Germline V CDR1 and CDR2: MDHEN, SYDVKM. There are 15 residues in the CDR3. V lost 3 bases, J lost 2 bases, and 11 bases lay in between. The CDR3 region is CASSFDPGGNQPQHF. DNA of the CDR3: TGTGCCAGCAGTTTTGATCCCGGTGGCAATCAGCCCCAGCATTTT.